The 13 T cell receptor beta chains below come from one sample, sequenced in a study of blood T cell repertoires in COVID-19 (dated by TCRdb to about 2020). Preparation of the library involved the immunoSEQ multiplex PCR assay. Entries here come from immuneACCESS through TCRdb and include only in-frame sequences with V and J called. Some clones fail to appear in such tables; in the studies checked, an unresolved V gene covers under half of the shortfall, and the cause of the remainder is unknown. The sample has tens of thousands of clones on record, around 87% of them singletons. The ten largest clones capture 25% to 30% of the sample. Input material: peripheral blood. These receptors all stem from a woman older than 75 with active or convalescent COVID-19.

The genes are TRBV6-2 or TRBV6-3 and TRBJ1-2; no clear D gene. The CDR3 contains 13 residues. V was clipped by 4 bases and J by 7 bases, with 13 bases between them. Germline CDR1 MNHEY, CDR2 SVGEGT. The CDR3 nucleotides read TGTGCCAGCAGTTTCACGACACCACCTGGCTACACCTTC. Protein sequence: CASSFTTPPGYTF.

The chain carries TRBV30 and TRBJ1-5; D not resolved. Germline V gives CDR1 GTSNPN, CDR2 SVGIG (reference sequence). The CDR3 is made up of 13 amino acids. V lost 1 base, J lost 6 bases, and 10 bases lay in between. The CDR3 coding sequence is TGTGCCTGGAGTGGGAGCTCCCTTCAGCCCCAGCATTTT. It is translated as CAWSGSSLQPQHF.

CDR3 in DNA: TGTGCCAGTAGTACAGGGACTGGAAACACCATATATTTT. Protein: CASSTGTGNTIYF. This sequence joins TRBV19 and TRBJ1-3; maybe TRBD1 (5 bases). Per germline, CDR1 LNHDA and CDR2 SQIVND (reference sequence). This CDR3 is 13 amino acids long. The ends were cut back, 4 bases at V and 2 bases at J, with 6 bases in the middle.

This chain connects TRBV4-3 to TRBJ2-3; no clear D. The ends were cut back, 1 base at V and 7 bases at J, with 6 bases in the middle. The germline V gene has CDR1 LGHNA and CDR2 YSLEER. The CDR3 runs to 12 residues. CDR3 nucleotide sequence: TGCGCCAGCAGCCAAGGGCGGCATACGCAGTATTTT. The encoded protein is CASSQGRHTQYF.

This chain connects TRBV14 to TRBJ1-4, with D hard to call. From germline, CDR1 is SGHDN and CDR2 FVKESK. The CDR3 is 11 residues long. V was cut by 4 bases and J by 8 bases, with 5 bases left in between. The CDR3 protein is CASSPGEKLFF. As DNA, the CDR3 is TGTGCCAGCAGCCCGGGGGAAAAACTGTTTTTT.

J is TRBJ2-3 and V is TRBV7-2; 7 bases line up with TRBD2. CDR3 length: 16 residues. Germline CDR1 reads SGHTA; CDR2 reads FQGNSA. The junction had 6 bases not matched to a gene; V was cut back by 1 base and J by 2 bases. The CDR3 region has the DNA TGTGCCAGCAGCTTAGGAGGGCGGGGGTTCACAGATACGCAGTATTTT. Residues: CASSLGGRGFTDTQYF. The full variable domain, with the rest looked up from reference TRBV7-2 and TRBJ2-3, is GAGVSQSPSNKVTEKGKDVELRCDPISGHTALYWYRQSLGQGLEFLIYFQGNSAPDKSGLPSDRFSAERTGGSVSTLTIQRTQQEDSAVYLCASSLGGRGFTDTQYFGPGTRLTVL.

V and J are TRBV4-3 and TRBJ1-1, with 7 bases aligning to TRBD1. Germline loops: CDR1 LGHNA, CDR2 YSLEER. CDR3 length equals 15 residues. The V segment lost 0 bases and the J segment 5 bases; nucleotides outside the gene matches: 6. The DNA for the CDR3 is TGCGCCAGCAGCCAAGATGACAGGGAGTGGACTGAAGCTTTCTTT. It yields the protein CASSQDDREWTEAFF.

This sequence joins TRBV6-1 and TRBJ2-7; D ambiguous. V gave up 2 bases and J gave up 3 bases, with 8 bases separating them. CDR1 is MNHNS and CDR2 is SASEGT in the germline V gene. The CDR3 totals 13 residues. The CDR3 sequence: CASSEQRNYEQYF. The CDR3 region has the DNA TGTGCCAGCAGTGAACAGCGAAACTACGAGCAGTACTTC.

CDR3 loop: CASSKDTTGELFF. The CDR3, as DNA: TGTGCCAGCAGTAAGGACACCACCGGGGAGCTGTTTTTT. V and J are TRBV2 and TRBJ2-2; the D gene is possibly TRBD1 (5 bases). The CDR3 sequence is 13 residues long. V was trimmed by 5 bases and J by 4 bases, leaving 8 bases between them. Germline CDR1 is SNHLY and CDR2 is FYNNEI.

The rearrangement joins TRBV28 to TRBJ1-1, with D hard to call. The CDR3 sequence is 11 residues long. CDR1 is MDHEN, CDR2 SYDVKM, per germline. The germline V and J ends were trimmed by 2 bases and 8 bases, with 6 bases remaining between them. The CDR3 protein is CASSLETEAFF. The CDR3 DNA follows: TGTGCCAGCAGTTTAGAGACAGAAGCTTTCTTT.

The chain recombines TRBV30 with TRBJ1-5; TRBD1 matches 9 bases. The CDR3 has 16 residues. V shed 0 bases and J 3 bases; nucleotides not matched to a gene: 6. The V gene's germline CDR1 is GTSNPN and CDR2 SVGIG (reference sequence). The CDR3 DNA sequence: TGTGCCTGGAGTGTACGGGGACAGGGACCCAATCAGCCCCAGCATTTT. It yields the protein CAWSVRGQGPNQPQHF.

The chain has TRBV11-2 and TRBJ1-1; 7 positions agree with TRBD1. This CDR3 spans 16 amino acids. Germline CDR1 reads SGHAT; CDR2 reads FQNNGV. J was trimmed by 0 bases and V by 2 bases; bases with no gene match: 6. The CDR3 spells CASSLFTGDLNTEAFF. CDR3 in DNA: TGTGCCAGCAGCTTATTTACAGGGGATTTGAACACTGAAGCTTTCTTT.

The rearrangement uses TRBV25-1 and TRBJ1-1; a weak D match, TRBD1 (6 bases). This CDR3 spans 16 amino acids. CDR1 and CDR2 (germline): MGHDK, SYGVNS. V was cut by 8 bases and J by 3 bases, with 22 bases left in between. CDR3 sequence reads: CASEVLQGRGDTEAFF. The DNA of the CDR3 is TGTGCCAGCGAAGTCTTGCAGGGGAGGGGAGACACTGAAGCTTTCTTT.